Below are 22 T cell receptor beta chains sequenced from a single sample in a study of cytomegalovirus exposure and HLA in healthy donors. A multiplex PCR was run with 60 Vbeta primers and 13 Jbeta primers. The repertoire was sequenced with immunoSEQ multiplex PCR; TCRdb's copy has only in-frame clones and lacks some. There are approximately 150,000 clones in the sample; approximately 78% occur only once, and roughly 7.5% lies in the top ten. Sequenced: PBMCs. The receptors were gathered from a woman in her 30s in good health and CMV-seropositive.

The rearrangement joins TRBV27 to TRBJ1-4; maybe TRBD1 (6 bases). V was trimmed by 6 bases and J by 6 bases, leaving 17 bases between them. The CDR3 spans 15 residues. CDR1 and CDR2 (germline): MNHEY, SMNVEV (reference sequence). Here the CDR3 DNA reads TGTGCCAGCAGGAAACAGGGTGGGGTTTATGAAAAACTGTTTTTT. It specifies CASRKQGGVYEKLFF.

The J gene is TRBJ1-5, the V gene TRBV2; 9 nucleotides line up with TRBD1. Germline V lookup: CDR1 SNHLY, CDR2 FYNNEI. This CDR3 contains 15 residues. The V and J ends lost 7 bases and 6 bases, in that order; junction bases with no gene match: 10. The CDR3 nucleotides read TGTGCCAGCACTCCCGACAGGGGGTATCTTCAGCCCCAGCATTTT. It translates to CASTPDRGYLQPQHF.

The genes are TRBV18 and TRBJ2-6, with a weak D call TRBD2 (6 bases). This CDR3 contains 16 residues. V was cut by 6 bases and J by 2 bases, with 14 bases left in between. Germline lookup yields CDR1 KGHSH and CDR2 LQKENI. CDR3 nucleotide sequence: TGTGCCAGCTCGCCCTTGGCGGGGCCTGGGGCCAACGTCCTGACTTTC. Its translation is CASSPLAGPGANVLTF.

V and J are TRBV9 and TRBJ2-3; the match to TRBD2 covers 11 bases. Per the germline V gene, CDR1 is SGDLS and CDR2 is YYNGEE. J gave up 2 bases and V 2 bases, and 1 base lay outside the gene matches. The CDR3 sequence is 15 residues long. The CDR3 region is CASSVSGGDTDTQYF. For the CDR3, the DNA is TGTGCCAGCAGCGTTAGCGGGGGGGACACAGATACGCAGTATTTT. The full variable domain, completed using reference TRBV9 and TRBJ2-3, is DSGVTQTPKHLITATGQRVTLRCSPRSGDLSVYWYQQSLDQGLQFLIQYYNGEERAKGNILERFSAQQFPDLHSELNLSSLELGDSALYFCASSVSGGDTDTQYFGPGTRLTVL.

The chain employs TRBV19 and TRBJ2-1; unclear D gene. CDR1 is LNHDA and CDR2 is SQIVND in the germline V gene (reference sequence). The V and J ends lost 7 bases and 0 bases respectively, with 7 bases between them. The CDR3 contains 13 residues. This chain's CDR3 is CASKTHSYNEQFF. CDR3 in DNA: TGTGCCAGTAAGACACACTCCTACAATGAGCAGTTCTTC.

This chain links TRBV10-3 with TRBJ2-1; a weak D match, TRBD2 (6 bases). CDR3 length equals 17 residues. V lost 6 bases and J 5 bases, leaving 23 bases between the germline ends. Per germline, CDR1 ENHRY and CDR2 SYGVKD. The CDR3 DNA reads TGTGCCATCAGGGACGGGGGTGGTGGGGCGCGGGACAATGAGCAGTTCTTC. Its protein is CAIRDGGGGARDNEQFF.

V gene TRBV28 combines with J gene TRBJ2-7; 7 nucleotides line up with TRBD1. This CDR3 region has 21 residues. The trim removed 3 bases at V and 0 bases at J, leaving 23 bases unmatched. Germline V CDR1 and CDR2: MDHEN, SYDVKM. CDR3 DNA: TGTGCCAGCAGTTTCGCCTGGACAGGCACTCTCTTGAAATCGAGCTCCTACGAGCAGTACTTC. Amino acid sequence: CASSFAWTGTLLKSSSYEQYF.

This rearrangement joins TRBV4-2 to TRBJ1-1; TRBD1 might be the D (6 bases). Trimming pared 4 bases from V and 6 bases from J, leaving 21 bases between. CDR3 length: 16 amino acids. The V gene's germline CDR1 is LGHNA and CDR2 YNFKEQ. CDR3 coding DNA: TGTGCCAGCAGCCCAATGACAGGTGTTGGACCATCTGAAGCTTTCTTT. It specifies CASSPMTGVGPSEAFF.

This sequence joins TRBV4-2 and TRBJ2-3; 7 bases are shared with TRBD1. The CDR3 length is 18 residues. V lost 1 base to trimming and J lost 2 bases; unmatched junction nucleotides: 12. Germline V gives CDR1 LGHNA, CDR2 YNFKEQ. CDR3 loop: CASSQAQFPGQHTDTQYF. Written as DNA, the CDR3 is TGTGCCAGCAGCCAAGCCCAGTTTCCGGGACAGCACACAGATACGCAGTATTTT.

The chain is built from TRBV7-7 and TRBJ2-3, with 8 bases matching TRBD1. Germline trimming cut 1 base from V and 1 base from J; bases unmatched to any gene: 4. The CDR3 extends over 16 amino acids. CDR1 is SSHAT, CDR2 FNYEAQ, per germline (reference sequence). The CDR3 bases are TGTGCCAGCAGCTTAGGGACAGGGTTCCGCACAGATACGCAGTATTTT. Translation: CASSLGTGFRTDTQYF.

J is TRBJ2-2 and V is TRBV18; D unclear. Per germline, CDR1 KGHSH and CDR2 LQKENI. The CDR3 length is 14 residues. Trimming pared 3 bases from V and 5 bases from J, leaving 10 bases between. CDR3 nucleotides: TGTGCCAGCTCACCGTTGGCTCCTACCGGGGAGCTGTTTTTT. It encodes CASSPLAPTGELFF.

The chain links TRBV27 to TRBJ1-2; 8 bases match TRBD1. Looked up from germline, CDR1 is MNHEY and CDR2 is SMNVEV (reference sequence). Losses at the gene ends were 6 bases for V and 8 bases for J; bases not matched to a gene: 8. The CDR3 spans 13 residues. The DNA of the CDR3 is TGTGCCAGCAGCCATGACAGGGGCACGGGCTACACCTTC. Translation: CASSHDRGTGYTF.

The chain joins TRBV4-2 to TRBJ2-3, with D perhaps matching TRBD2 (7 bases). Germline CDR1 reads LGHNA; CDR2 reads YNFKEQ. Between the trimmed V and J ends, which lost 1 base and 6 bases, there was a span of 14 bases. The CDR3 loop spans 15 amino acids. The CDR3 sequence is CASSQARGARDTQYF. DNA for the CDR3: TGTGCCAGCAGCCAAGCTCGGGGGGCCCGGGATACGCAGTATTTT.

J is TRBJ1-2 and V is TRBV30; perhaps TRBD1 as D (6 bases). The CDR3 sequence is 13 residues long. Trimming shortened V by 5 bases and J by 2 bases, and 12 bases separated the two germline ends. CDR1 GTSNPN and CDR2 SVGIG come from the germline V gene (reference sequence). CDR3 nucleotide sequence: TGTGCCTGGGGAGAAGGGGGAAACTATGGCTACACCTTC. It encodes CAWGEGGNYGYTF.

The rearrangement uses TRBV7-2 and TRBJ2-2, with D tentatively TRBD2 (5 bases). The CDR3 contains 16 residues. The V and J ends lost 5 bases and 6 bases respectively, with 19 bases between them. Germline CDR1 reads SGHTA; CDR2 reads FQGNSA. The CDR3, as DNA: TGTGCCAGCAGCCGAGAAGGACTCCTGGGGTCCGGGGAGCTGTTTTTT. Residues: CASSREGLLGSGELFF.

This chain connects TRBV7-9 to TRBJ1-1; D remains unclear. This CDR3 is 13 amino acids long. Germline loops: CDR1 SEHNR, CDR2 FQNEAQ (reference sequence). Trimming removed 5 bases at V and 2 bases at J, with 9 bases between. The DNA for the CDR3 is TGTGCCAGCAGCGCGCAAGTTAACACTGAAGCTTTCTTT. Its protein product is CASSAQVNTEAFF.

This clone has a single count. The chain links TRBV15 to TRBJ2-5, with 12 nucleotides matching TRBD1. Germline CDR1 and CDR2: LNHNV and YYDKDF (reference sequence). V shed 6 bases, J shed 9 bases, and the junction held 11 bases outside the gene matches. The CDR3 is 15 residues long. The chain's CDR3 is CATRGGPGQGASQYF. The CDR3 nucleotides read TGTGCCACCAGGGGGGGTCCGGGACAGGGGGCTTCCCAGTACTTC.

The V and J genes are TRBV5-4 and TRBJ2-3; D is possibly TRBD2 (7 bases). V shed 0 bases and J shed 2 bases, with 10 bases lying between them. The CDR3 contains 15 residues. The germline gives CDR1 SGHNT, CDR2 YYREEE (reference sequence). CDR3 sequence reads: CASSLAAGATDTQYF. The CDR3 DNA reads TGTGCCAGCAGCTTGGCCGCGGGGGCCACAGATACGCAGTATTTT. Together with reference TRBV5-4 and TRBJ2-3, the CDR3 gives the full variable domain: ETGVTQSPTHLIKTRGQQVTLRCSSQSGHNTVSWYQQALGQGPQFIFQYYREEENGRGNFPPRFSGLQFPNYSSELNVNALELDDSALYLCASSLAAGATDTQYFGPGTRLTVL.

This sequence joins TRBV6-1 and TRBJ1-3; D is unclear. With 7 bases removed from V and 1 base from J, the gap between germline ends came to 5 bases. The CDR3 sequence is 12 residues long. The germline V gene encodes CDR1 MNHNS and CDR2 SASEGT. The CDR3 here is CASMASGNTIYF. DNA of the CDR3: TGTGCCAGCATGGCTTCTGGAAACACCATATATTTT.

The chain carries TRBV19 and TRBJ2-1; tentative D call: TRBD1 (6 bases). V lost 4 bases and J lost 5, with 12 bases in between. This CDR3 is built from 14 residues. Germline V gene sequence: CDR1 LNHDA, CDR2 SQIVND (reference sequence). The CDR3 here is CASSTRDNHNEQFF. The DNA for the CDR3 is TGTGCCAGTAGTACCCGGGACAACCACAATGAGCAGTTCTTC.

About this clone itself: Other DNA sequences in this specimen translate into the identical CDR3. V usage is TRBV18 and J usage is TRBJ2-5; TRBD2 matches at 7 bases. The junction had 2 bases not matched to a gene; V was cut back by 1 base and J by 0 bases. CDR1 and CDR2 from the germline V gene are KGHSH and LQKENI. The length of the CDR3 is 15 residues. The CDR3 here is CASSPQGGYQETQYF. In DNA form, the CDR3 reads TGTGCCAGCTCACCACAGGGAGGGTACCAAGAGACCCAGTACTTC.

The chain uses TRBV10-1 and TRBJ2-7; 9 nucleotides match TRBD1. Germline trimming cut 2 bases from V and 3 bases from J; bases unmatched to any gene: 8. Germline V gene sequence: CDR1 WNHNN, CDR2 SYGVQD (reference sequence). This CDR3 contains 16 residues. CDR3 sequence: CASSEEVGTGYYEQYF. CDR3 nucleotide sequence: TGCGCCAGCAGTGAGGAGGTGGGGACAGGGTACTACGAGCAGTACTTC.